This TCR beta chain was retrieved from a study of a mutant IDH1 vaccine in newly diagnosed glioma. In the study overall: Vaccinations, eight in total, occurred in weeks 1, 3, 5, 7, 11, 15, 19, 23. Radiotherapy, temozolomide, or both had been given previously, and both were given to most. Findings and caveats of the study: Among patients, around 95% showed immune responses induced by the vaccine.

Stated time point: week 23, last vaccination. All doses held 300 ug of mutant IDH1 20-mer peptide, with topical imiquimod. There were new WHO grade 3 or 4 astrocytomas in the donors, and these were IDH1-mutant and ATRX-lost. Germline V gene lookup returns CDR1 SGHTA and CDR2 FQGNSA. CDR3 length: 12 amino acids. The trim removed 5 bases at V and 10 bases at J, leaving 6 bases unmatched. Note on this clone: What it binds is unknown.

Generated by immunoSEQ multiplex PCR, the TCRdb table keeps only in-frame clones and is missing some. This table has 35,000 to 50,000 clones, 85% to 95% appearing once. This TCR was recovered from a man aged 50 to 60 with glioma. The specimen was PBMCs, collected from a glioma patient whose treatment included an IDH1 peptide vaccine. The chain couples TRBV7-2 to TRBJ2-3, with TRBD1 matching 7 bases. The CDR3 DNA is TGTGCCAGCAGCCCGAGACAGGGTTCGCAGTATTTT. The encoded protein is CASSPRQGSQYF.